The following is a TCR beta chain sequence with its context. The data stem from a study of blood T cell repertoires in COVID-19. Overall study context: Samples of COVID-19 (acute and convalescent) were obtained from the United States, Italy and Spain. PBMCs, B-cell-depleted T cells, or T cells were the source of the cDNA or gDNA that made up the material.

Original data processing: Amplification from reference gene primers served as the basis for estimated nucleated cell counts. Method: immunoSEQ multiplex PCR; TCRdb's copy keeps in-frame clones and lacks some. The V and J calls and clone size come from that table; D and trimming were worked out from the DNA. Among 200,000 or so clones listed, 80% to 90% were seen once. Living in roughly 23 US areas, the participants were between roughly 18 and 90 years of age. The clonotype comes from a middle-aged woman with acute COVID-19. Material: PBMCs or T cells enriched from blood (not recorded which).

CDR3 protein: CASSQGTGNSYEQYF. Here the CDR3 DNA reads TGCGCCAGCAGCCAAGGGACAGGCAACTCCTACGAGCAGTACTTC. The chain uses TRBV4-1 and TRBJ2-7, with TRBD1 matching 7 bases. This CDR3 comprises 15 residues. V trimming: 1 base; J trimming: 0 bases; junction bases outside the gene matches: 3. Germline CDR1 reads MGHRA; CDR2 reads YSYEKL.